This TCR beta chain was identified in a study of control samples from healthy donors and cancer patients (dated by TCRdb to about 2020). A distance of 13 bases separates the germline ends of V and J, which lose 0 bases and 4 bases respectively. The germline V gene supplies CDR1 SGHRS and CDR2 YFSETQ. Counted from cysteine to phenylalanine, this CDR3 has 15 amino acids. Only the CDR3 DNA is retained, 45 bases long and in frame from the first base. Library preparation employed the immunoSEQ multiplex PCR assay. TCRdb took this table from immuneACCESS and kept in-frame rearrangements with V and J called. Such tables lack part of the clones; where checked against another copy, unresolved V genes explain under half of the gap, and the rest is unexplained. In this sample the table shows over 150,000 clones, over 85% of which occur a single time. Of the sample, approximately 1.5% is held by the ten largest clones.

On this clone itself: There is no known antigen for this receptor. Base-call qualities are not available, and no considerably larger clone is one nucleotide away.

The sequence was obtained from a man aged 30 to 45 in good health. Specimen: blood. The receptor chain draws on TRBV5-1 and TRBJ2-5, and perhaps TRBD1 as D gene, on 5 matching bases. The nucleotides are TGCGCCAGCAGCTTGGGGGGCAGCCTCGGAGAGACCCAGTACTTC. Its protein is CASSLGGSLGETQYF.